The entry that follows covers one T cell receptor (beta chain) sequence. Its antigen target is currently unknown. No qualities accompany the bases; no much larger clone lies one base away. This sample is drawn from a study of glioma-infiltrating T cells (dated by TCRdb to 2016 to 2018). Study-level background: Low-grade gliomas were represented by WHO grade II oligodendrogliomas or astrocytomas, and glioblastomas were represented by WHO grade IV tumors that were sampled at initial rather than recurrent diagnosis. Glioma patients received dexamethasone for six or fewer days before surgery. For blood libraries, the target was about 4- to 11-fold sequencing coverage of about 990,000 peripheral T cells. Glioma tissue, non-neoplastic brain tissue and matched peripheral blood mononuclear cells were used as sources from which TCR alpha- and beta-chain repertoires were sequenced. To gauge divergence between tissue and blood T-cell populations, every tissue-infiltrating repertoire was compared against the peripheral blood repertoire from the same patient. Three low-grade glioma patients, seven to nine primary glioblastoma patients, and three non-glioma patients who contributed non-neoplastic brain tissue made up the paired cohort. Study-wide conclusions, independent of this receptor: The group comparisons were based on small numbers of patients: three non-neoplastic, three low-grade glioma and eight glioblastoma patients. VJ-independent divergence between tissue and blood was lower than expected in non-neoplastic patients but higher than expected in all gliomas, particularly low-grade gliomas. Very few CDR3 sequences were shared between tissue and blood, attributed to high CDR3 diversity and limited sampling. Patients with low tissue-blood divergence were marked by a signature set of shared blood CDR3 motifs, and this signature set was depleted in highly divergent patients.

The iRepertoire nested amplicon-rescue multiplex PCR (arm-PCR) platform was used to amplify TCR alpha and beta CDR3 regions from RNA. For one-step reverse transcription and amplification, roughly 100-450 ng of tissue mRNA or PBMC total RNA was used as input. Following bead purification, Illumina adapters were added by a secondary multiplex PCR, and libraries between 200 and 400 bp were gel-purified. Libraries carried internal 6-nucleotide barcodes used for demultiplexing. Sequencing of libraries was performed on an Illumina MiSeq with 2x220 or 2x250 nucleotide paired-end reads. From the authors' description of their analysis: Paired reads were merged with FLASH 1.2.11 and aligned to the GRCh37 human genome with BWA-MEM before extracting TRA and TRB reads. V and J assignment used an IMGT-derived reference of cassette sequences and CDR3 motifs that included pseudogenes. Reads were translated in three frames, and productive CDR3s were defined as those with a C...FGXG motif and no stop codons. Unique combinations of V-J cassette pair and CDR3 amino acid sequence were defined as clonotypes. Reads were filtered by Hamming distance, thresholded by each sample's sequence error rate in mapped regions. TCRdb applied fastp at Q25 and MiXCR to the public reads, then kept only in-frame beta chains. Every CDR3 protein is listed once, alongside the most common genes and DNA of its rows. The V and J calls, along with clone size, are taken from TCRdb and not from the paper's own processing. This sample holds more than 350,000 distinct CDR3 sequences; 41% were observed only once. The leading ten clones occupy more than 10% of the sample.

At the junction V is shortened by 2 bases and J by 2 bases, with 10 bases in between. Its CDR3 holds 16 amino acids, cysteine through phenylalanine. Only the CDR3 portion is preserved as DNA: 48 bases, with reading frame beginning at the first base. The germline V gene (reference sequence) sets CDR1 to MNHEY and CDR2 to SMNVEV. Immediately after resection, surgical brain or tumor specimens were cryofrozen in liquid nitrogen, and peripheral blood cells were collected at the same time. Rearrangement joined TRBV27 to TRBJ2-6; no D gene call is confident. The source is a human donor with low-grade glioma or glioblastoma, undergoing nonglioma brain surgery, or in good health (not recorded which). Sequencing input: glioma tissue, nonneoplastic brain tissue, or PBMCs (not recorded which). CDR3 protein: CASSLGWATGANVLTF. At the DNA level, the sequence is TGTGCCAGCAGTTTAGGATGGGCGACTGGGGCCAACGTCCTGACTTTC.